Following are 3 T cell receptor beta chains from one sample sequenced in a study of OX40 agonist ivuxolimab in advanced cancers. The protocol used for the library was the immunoSEQ multiplex PCR assay. TCRdb provides this immuneACCESS table in a form limited to in-frame rearrangements. Some clones are lacking; in checked studies, under half of them reflect an unresolved V gene, and why the rest are absent is not known. A total of about 68,000 clones appear in this sample, roughly four fifths of them only once. About 11% of the sample is taken by the ten largest. The sequences come from CD4+ or CD8+ T cells sorted from blood, collected in a trial of the OX40 agonist ivuxolimab. The receptors stem from an adult with an advanced solid tumor such as melanoma, head and neck, liver or kidney cancer.

This sequence joins TRBV28 and TRBJ1-1; D not resolved. Germline values: CDR1 MDHEN, CDR2 SYDVKM. Trimming stripped 4 bases from V and 4 bases from J, with 13 bases between. This CDR3 region has 14 residues. The DNA of the CDR3 is TGTGCCAGCAGTTCCCCCGACAAGATCACTGAAGCTTTCTTT. Translated, it gives CASSSPDKITEAFF.

The genes are TRBV7-2 and TRBJ1-3; the D is unclear. This CDR3 is built from 15 residues. The germline CDR1 and CDR2 sequences are SGHTA and FQGNSA. The germline V and J ends were trimmed by 5 bases and 0 bases, with 11 bases remaining between them. The CDR3 bases are TGTGCCAGCAGCCCGAACCGAGACTCTGGAAACACCATATATTTT. It translates to CASSPNRDSGNTIYF.

This rearrangement joins TRBV30 to TRBJ1-1; weak D call: TRBD1 (6 bases). The CDR3 is made up of 13 amino acids. V lost 3 bases, J lost 1 base, and 9 bases lay in between. Germline CDR1 GTSNPN, CDR2 SVGIG (reference sequence). Here the CDR3 DNA reads TGTGCCTGGAGCCGACAGGAGAACACTGAAGCTTTCTTT. Residues: CAWSRQENTEAFF.